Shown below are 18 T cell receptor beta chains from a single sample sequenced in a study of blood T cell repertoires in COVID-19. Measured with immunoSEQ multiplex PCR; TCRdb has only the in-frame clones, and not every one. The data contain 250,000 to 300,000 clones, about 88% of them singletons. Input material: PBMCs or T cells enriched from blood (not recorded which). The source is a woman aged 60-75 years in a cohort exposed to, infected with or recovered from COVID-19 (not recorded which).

CDR3 residues: CAISESHRLATRNNEQFF. The CDR3 coding sequence is TGTGCCATCAGTGAGTCCCACCGACTAGCGACTAGAAACAATGAGCAGTTCTTC. The chain recombines TRBV10-3 with TRBJ2-1, with TRBD2 identical over 8 bases. The CDR3 totals 18 residues. The V and J ends lost 0 bases and 5 bases, in that order; junction bases with no gene match: 12. Germline values: CDR1 ENHRY, CDR2 SYGVKD.

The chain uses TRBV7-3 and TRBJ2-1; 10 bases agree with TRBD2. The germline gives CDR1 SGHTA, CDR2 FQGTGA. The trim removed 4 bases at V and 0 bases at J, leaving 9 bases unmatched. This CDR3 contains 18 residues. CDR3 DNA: TGTGCCAGCAGCTCCCGGACTAGCGGAGGGTCCTCCTACAATGAGCAGTTCTTC. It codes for CASSSRTSGGSSYNEQFF.

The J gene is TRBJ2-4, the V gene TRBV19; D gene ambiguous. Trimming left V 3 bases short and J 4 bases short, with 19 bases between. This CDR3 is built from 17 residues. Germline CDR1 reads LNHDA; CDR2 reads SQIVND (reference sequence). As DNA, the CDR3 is TGTGCCAGTAGTATCAGTTCGGATCGGGTAAAAAAAAACATTCAGTACTTC. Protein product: CASSISSDRVKKNIQYF. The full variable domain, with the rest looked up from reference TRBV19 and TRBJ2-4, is DGGITQSPKYLFRKEGQNVTLSCEQNLNHDAMYWYRQDPGQGLRLIYYSQIVNDFQKGDIAEGYSVSREKKESFPLTVTSAQKNPTAFYLCASSISSDRVKKNIQYFGAGTRLSVL.

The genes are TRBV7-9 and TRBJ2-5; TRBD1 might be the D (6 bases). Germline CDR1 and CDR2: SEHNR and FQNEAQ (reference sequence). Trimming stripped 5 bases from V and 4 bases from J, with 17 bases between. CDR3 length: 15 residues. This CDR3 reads CASSPTTGSGETQYF. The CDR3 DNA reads TGTGCCAGCAGCCCCACAACAGGGTCTGGAGAGACCCAGTACTTC. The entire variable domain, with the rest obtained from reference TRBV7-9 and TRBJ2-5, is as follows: DTGVSQNPRHKITKRGQNVTFRCDPISEHNRLYWYRQTLGQGPEFLTYFQNEAQLEKSRLLSDRFSAERPKGSFSTLEIQRTEQGDSAMYLCASSPTTGSGETQYFGPGTRLLVL.

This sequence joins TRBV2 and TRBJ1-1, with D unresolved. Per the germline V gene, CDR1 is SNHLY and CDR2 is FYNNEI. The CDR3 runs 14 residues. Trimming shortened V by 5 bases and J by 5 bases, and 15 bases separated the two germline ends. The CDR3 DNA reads TGTGCCAGCAGTCCCGGACTCGCTGGGACTGAAGCTTTCTTT. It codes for CASSPGLAGTEAFF.

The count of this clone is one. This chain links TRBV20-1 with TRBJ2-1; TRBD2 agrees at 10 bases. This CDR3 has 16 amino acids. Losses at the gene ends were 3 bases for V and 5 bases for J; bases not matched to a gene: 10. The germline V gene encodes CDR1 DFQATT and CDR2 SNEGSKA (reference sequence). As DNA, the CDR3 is TGCAGTGCTAGTGCGAGCGGGAGGGCCGGGGACAATGAGCAGTTCTTC. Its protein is CSASASGRAGDNEQFF.

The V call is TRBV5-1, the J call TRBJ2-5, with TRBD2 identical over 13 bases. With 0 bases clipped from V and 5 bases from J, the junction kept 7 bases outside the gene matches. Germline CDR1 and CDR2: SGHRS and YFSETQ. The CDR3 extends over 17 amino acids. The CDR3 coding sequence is TGCGCCAGCAGCTTGGCCCAACTAGCGGGAGGGAGGGAGACCCAGTACTTC. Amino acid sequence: CASSLAQLAGGRETQYF.

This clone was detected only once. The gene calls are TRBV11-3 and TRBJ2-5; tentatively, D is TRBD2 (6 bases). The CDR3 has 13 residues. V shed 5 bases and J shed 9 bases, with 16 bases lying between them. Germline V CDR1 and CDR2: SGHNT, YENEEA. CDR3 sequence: CASSPGTGSPQYF. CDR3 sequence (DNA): TGTGCCAGCAGCCCGGGGACTGGCTCCCCCCAGTACTTC.

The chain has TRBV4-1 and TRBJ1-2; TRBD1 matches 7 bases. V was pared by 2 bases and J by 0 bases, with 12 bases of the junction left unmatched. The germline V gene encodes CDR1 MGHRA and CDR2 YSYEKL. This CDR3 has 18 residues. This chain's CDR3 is CASSQNPGTVTSNYGYTF. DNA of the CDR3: TGCGCCAGCAGCCAAAATCCCGGGACAGTAACGTCTAACTATGGCTACACCTTC.

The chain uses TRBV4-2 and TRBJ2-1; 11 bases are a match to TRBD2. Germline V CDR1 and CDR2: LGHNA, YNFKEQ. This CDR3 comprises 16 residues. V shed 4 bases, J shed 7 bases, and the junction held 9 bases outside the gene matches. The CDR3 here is CASSRPSSGRRNEQFF. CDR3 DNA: TGTGCCAGCAGCCGCCCTTCTAGCGGGAGGAGGAATGAGCAGTTCTTC.

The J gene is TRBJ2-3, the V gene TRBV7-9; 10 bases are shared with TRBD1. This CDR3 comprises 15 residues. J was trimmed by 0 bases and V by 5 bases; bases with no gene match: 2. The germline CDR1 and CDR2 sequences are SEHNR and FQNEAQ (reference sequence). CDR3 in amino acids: CASSKTGGSTDTQYF. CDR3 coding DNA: TGTGCCAGCAGCAAGACAGGGGGCAGCACAGATACGCAGTATTTT.

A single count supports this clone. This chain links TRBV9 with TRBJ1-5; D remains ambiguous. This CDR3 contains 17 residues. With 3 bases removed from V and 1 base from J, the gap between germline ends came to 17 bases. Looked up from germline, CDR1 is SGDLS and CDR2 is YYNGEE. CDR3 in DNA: TGTGCCAGCAGCGCCCCTAGCACAGTGGGAAGCAATCAGCCCCAGCATTTT. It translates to CASSAPSTVGSNQPQHF.

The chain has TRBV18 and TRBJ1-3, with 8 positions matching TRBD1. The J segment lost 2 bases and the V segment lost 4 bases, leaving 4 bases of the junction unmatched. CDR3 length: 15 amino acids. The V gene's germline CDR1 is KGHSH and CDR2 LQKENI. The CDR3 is CASSQGQEAGNTIYF. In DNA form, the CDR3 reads TGTGCCAGCTCACAGGGACAGGAAGCTGGAAACACCATATATTTT.

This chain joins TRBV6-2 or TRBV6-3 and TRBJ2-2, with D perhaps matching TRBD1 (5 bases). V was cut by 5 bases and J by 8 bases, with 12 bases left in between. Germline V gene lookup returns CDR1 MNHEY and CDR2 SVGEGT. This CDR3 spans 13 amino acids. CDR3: CASSQQAPGELFF. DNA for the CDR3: TGTGCCAGCAGTCAACAGGCGCCTGGGGAGCTGTTTTTT.

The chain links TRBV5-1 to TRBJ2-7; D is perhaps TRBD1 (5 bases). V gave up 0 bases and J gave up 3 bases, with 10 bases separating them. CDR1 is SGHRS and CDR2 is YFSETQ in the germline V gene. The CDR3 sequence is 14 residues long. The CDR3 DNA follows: TGCGCCAGCAGCTTGGATTCAGGGTTCTACGAGCAGTACTTC. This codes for CASSLDSGFYEQYF. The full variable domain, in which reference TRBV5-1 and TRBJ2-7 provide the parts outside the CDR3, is KAGVTQTPRYLIKTRGQQVTLSCSPISGHRSVSWYQQTPGQGLQFLFEYFSETQRNKGNFPGRFSGRQFSNSRSEMNVSTLELGDSALYLCASSLDSGFYEQYFGPGTRLTVT.

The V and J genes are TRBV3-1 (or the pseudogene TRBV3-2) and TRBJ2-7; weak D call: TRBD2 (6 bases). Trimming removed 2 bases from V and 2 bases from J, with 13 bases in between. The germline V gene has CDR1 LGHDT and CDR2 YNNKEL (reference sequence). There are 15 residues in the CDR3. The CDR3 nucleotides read TGTGCCAGCAGCCAACGTGGGGGGAGCGCCTACGAGCAGTACTTC. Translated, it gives CASSQRGGSAYEQYF.

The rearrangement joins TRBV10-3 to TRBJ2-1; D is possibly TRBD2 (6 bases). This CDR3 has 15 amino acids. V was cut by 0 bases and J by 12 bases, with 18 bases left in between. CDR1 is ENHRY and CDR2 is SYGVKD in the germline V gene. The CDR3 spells CAISESGSGRNLQFF. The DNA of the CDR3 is TGTGCCATCAGTGAGTCCGGGAGCGGGCGGAATCTGCAGTTCTTC.

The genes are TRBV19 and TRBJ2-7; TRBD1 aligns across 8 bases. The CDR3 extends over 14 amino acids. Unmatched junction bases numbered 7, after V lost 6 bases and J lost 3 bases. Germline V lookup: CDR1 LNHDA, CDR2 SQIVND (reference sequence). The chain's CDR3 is CASSARDRNYEQYF. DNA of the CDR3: TGTGCCAGTAGCGCACGGGACAGGAACTACGAGCAGTACTTC. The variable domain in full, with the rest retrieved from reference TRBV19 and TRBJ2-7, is DGGITQSPKYLFRKEGQNVTLSCEQNLNHDAMYWYRQDPGQGLRLIYYSQIVNDFQKGDIAEGYSVSREKKESFPLTVTSAQKNPTAFYLCASSARDRNYEQYFGPGTRLTVT.